The T cell receptor beta chain under discussion was sequenced for a study of CD8 T cells in ankylosing spondylitis. Study-wide results and caveats: Reactive arthritis synovial fluid and blood previously showed some of these motif variants. In ankylosing spondylitis patients, matched synovial fluid reportedly showed significant enrichment of disease-linked clones. In ankylosing spondylitis blood, a motif of eight highly homologous TCR beta variants appeared characteristic.

As concerns this clonotype: Its antigen is not identified.

Molecular-barcoded quantitative 5'-RACE produced these TCR beta libraries. TCRdb itself ran the 5' RACE reads through MiXCR, one entry per CDR3 protein. The profile shows 250,000 to 300,000 distinct CDR3 sequences, 20% of them singletons. The source material was blood, either unsorted or a sorted T cell fraction (not recorded which). The clonotype was recovered from a male donor with ankylosing spondylitis or in good health (not recorded which).

The CDR3 DNA sequence: TGTGCCAGTAGCGGGGGGAGAGCTTTGTACAATGAGCAGTTCTTC. Translating it yields CASSGGRALYNEQFF. The chain carries TRBV3-1 and TRBJ2-1, with 10 bases fitting TRBD2. The CDR3 is made up of 15 amino acids. V gave up 9 bases and J gave up 4 bases; unmatched junction bases: 9. Germline loops: CDR1 LGHDT, CDR2 YNNKEL (reference sequence).